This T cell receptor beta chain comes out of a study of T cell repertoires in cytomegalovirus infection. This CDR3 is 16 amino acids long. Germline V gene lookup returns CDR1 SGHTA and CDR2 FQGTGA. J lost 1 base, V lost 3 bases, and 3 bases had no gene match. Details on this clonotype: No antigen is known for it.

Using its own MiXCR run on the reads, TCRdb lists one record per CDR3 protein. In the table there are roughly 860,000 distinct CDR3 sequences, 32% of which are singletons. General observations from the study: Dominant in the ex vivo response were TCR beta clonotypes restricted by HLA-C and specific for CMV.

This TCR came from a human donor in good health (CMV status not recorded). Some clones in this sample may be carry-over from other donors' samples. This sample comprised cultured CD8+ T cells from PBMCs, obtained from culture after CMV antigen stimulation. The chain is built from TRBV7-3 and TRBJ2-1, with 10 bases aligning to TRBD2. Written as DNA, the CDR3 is TGTGCCAGCAGCTTCCTAGCGGGAGATTCCTACAATGAGCAGTTCTTC. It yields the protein CASSFLAGDSYNEQFF.